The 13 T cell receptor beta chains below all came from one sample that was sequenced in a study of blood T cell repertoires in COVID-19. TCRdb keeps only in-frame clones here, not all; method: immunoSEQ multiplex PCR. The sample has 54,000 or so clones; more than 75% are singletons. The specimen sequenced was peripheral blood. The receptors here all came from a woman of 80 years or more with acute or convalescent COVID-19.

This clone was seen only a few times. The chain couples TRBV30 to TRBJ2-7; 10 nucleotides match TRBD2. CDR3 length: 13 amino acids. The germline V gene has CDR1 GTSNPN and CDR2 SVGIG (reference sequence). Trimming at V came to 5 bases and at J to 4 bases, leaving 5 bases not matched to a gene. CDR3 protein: CAWETSGVYEQYF. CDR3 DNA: TGTGCCTGGGAAACTAGCGGGGTTTACGAGCAGTACTTC.

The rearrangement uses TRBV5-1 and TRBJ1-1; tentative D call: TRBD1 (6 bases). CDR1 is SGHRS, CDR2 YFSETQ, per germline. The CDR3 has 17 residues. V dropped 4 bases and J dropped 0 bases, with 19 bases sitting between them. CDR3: CASSRLTQRQVNTEAFF. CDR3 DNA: TGCGCCAGCAGCCGACTAACTCAGCGACAGGTGAACACTGAAGCTTTCTTT.

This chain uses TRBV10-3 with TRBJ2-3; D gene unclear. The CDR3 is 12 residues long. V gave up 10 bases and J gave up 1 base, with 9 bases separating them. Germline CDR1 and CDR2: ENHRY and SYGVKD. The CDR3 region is CATDLGTDTQYF. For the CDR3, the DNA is TGTGCCACCGATCTAGGCACAGATACGCAGTATTTT.

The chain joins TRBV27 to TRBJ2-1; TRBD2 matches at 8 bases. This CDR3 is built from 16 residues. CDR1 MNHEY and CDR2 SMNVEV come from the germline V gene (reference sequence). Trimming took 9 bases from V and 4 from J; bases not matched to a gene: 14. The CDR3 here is CARNSYSGKGYNEQFF. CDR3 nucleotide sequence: TGTGCCAGAAATAGCTATAGCGGGAAGGGTTACAATGAGCAGTTCTTC.

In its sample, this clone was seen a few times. The CDR3 bases are TGTGCCAGCAGCCAAGCAGGGATTGGGAACACTGAAGCTTTCTTT. It codes for CASSQAGIGNTEAFF. This chain joins TRBV3-1 (or the pseudogene TRBV3-2) and TRBJ1-1, with a weak D call TRBD1 (5 bases). This CDR3 contains 15 residues. Trimming stripped 1 base from V and 1 base from J, with 10 bases between. Germline V gene sequence: CDR1 LGHDT, CDR2 YNNKEL (reference sequence).

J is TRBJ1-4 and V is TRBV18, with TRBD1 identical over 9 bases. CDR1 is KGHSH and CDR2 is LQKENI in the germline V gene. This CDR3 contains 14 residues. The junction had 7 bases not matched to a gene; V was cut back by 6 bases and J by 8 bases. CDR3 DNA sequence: TGTGCCAGCTCGCCGGGACAGGGAGGCGAAAAACTGTTTTTT. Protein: CASSPGQGGEKLFF.

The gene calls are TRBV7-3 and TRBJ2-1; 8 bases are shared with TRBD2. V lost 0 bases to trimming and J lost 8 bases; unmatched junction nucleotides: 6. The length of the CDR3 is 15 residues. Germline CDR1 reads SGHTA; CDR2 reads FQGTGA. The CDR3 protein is CASSLTAGGMDEQFF. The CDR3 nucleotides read TGTGCCAGCAGCTTAACGGCGGGGGGCATGGATGAGCAGTTCTTC.

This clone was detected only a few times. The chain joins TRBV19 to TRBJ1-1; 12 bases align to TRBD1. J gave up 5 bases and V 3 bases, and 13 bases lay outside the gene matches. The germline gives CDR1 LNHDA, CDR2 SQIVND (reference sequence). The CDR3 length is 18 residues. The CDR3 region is CASSITGQGARGLTEAFF. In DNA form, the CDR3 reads TGTGCCAGTAGTATTACGGGACAGGGGGCGCGGGGCTTGACTGAAGCTTTCTTT.

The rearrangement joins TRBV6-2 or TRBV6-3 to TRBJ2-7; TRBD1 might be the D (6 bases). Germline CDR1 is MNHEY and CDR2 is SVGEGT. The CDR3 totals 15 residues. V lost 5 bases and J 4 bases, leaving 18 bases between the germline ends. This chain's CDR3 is CASSLAGTTPYEQYV. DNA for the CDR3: TGTGCCAGCAGTCTCGCCGGGACAACTCCTTACGAGCAGTACGTC.

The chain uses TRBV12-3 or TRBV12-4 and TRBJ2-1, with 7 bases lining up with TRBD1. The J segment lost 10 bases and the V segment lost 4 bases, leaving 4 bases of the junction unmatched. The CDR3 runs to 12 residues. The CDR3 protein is CASSSSRGEQFF. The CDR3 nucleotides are TGTGCCAGCAGTTCATCCAGGGGGGAGCAGTTCTTC.

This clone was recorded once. The CDR3: CASSQDPSWGADTQYF. For the CDR3, the DNA is TGCGCCAGCAGCCAAGATCCTAGCTGGGGAGCAGATACGCAGTATTTT. The chain employs TRBV4-1 and TRBJ2-3; TRBD2 is a possible D gene (5 bases). V was shortened by 0 bases and J by 4 bases, with 14 bases between the two germline ends. This CDR3 is built from 16 residues. Germline-derived CDR1 and CDR2 are MGHRA and YSYEKL.

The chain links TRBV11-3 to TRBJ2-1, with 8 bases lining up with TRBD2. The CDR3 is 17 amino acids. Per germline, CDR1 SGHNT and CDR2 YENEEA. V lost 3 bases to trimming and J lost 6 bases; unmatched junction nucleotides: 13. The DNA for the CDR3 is TGTGCCAGCAGCTTCGCCGGGGGGGGACTCCCAGGCAATGAGCAGTTCTTC. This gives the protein CASSFAGGGLPGNEQFF.

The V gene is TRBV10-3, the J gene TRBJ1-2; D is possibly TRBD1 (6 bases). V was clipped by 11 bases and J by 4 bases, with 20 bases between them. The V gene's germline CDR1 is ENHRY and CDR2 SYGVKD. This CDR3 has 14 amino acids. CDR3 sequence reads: CAASGTSFVYGYTF. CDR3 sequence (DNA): TGTGCCGCCTCCGGGACATCCTTCGTCTATGGCTACACCTTC.